This TCR beta chain originates from a study of PD-1 blockade in classical Hodgkin lymphoma (TCRdb year 2020). Study-wide context: Nivolumab dosing was 3 mg/kg intravenously every 2 weeks, continuing until either disease progression or unacceptable toxicity. The study used CyTOF and TCR beta sequencing to define a peripheral blood immune signature of response to PD-1 blockade in classical Hodgkin lymphoma. The full study reports these points: CD4+ but not CD8+ TCR diversity rose significantly by C4D1 (p=0.0027 vs p=0.16), most apparent in complete responders (p=0.02). Baseline TCR diversity was reported as lower in newly diagnosed patients than in healthy donors, and lower still in relapsed/refractory patients. Lower diversity was observed in patients in whom nivolumab was started less than 1 year after ASCT, and these patients were excluded from later analyses so that confounding by immune reconstitution would be avoided. Trial patients with a complete response had baseline diversity similar to that of newly diagnosed patients, while partial responders and progressors had significantly lower diversity. The study was restricted to a single clinical trial cohort, and the causes of repertoire differences, possibly disease activity or prior therapy, were left undefined.

The time point label for this specimen denotes: cycle 4 day 1 (C4D1), after 6 weeks of nivolumab. Every trial patient had relapsed following autologous stem cell transplantation, and prior brentuximab vedotin exposure was what differed among cohorts A, B and C. The trial cohort was composed of about 58 patients with relapsed/refractory classical Hodgkin lymphoma, for whom complete response, partial response or progressive disease was recorded as best overall response. Trial patients were treated with single-agent nivolumab in the multi-cohort phase II CheckMate 205 trial. An independent review committee assessed best overall response using the 2007 International Working Group response criteria. PBMCs from the trial were collected at three points: immediately before nivolumab initiation (C1D1), and during therapy at cycle 2 day 1 and cycle 4 day 1. Peripheral blood was collected in 8 mL Vacutainer Cell Preparation Tubes, from which PBMCs were isolated by centrifugation and then cryopreserved.

Remarks on this clone: Its antigen remains undetermined. No qualities accompany the bases; no much larger clone lies one base away.

V loses 0 bases, J loses 9 bases, and the germline ends lie 12 bases apart. CDR1 and CDR2 are drawn from the germline V gene (reference sequence): GTSNPN, SVGIG. There are 14 amino acids in the CDR3, from cysteine to phenylalanine inclusive. Only CDR3 DNA is held: 42 bases, read in frame from base 1. Genomic DNA was extracted with the Qiagen DNeasy kit from unsorted PBMCs and from negatively selected CD4+ and CD8+ fractions. TCR beta CDR3 regions were amplified by immunoSEQ multiplex PCR using primers annealing to V and J segments. A synthetic immune receptor repertoire was used to minimize amplification bias, and remaining bias was computationally removed after sequencing. The published analysis was carried out like this. Repertoire diversity was quantified as the Shannon entropy index using custom Python scripts. Unsorted, CD4+ and CD8+ repertoires were examined separately, except in combined analyses, for which CD4+ and CD8+ sequences were merged in silico. Clonal expansion was defined as at least a 2-fold frequency increase after treatment relative to C1D1, with a pseudocount of 0.5 for undetected baseline clones. Clones with 0 or 1 copy at C1D1 were defined as singleton clones, while clones with 2 or more copies were defined as non-singleton clones. Clones expanded in unsorted samples were annotated as CD4+, CD8+ or unknown by matching protein sequences in sorted samples from the same patient. Wilcoxon tests were applied to paired samples to test diversity changes from C1D1 to C4D1. The clones in this table, taken by TCRdb from immuneACCESS, are in-frame only. Not every clone is retained; where verified, under half of the shortfall comes from an unresolved V gene, and the cause of the rest is unknown. The V and J calls and clone size are taken from that table; D and trimming were inferred from the DNA. The sample yields about 51,000 clones; more than 75% were counted once. The ten largest make up 15% to 20% of the sample.

The V and J segments used are TRBV30 and TRBJ1-6; the D gene is unclear. The TCR sequence derives from a human donor with classical Hodgkin lymphoma. Sample: peripheral blood mononuclear cells (PBMCs), taken before the fourth cycle of nivolumab. The CDR3 region reads CAWSVSGKGSPLHF. In nucleotide form, the sequence is TGTGCCTGGAGTGTATCGGGGAAAGGTTCACCCCTCCACTTT.